The clone carrying this TCR beta chain has just a few counts. CDR3 size: 15 residues. Germline trimming cut 5 bases from V and 4 bases from J; bases unmatched to any gene: 8. Germline values: CDR1 SGHTA, CDR2 FQGNSA. These data are taken from a study of T-cell reconstitution after alpha-beta-depleted transplantation in children. Construction of the TCRbeta library involved unique molecular identifiers. TCRdb fed the PCR reads into MiXCR, producing one record per CDR3 protein. The table includes about 980,000 distinct CDR3 sequences, around 30% detected once. The chain carries TRBV7-2 and TRBJ1-1, with 9 positions matching TRBD1. This clonotype was sampled from a boy younger than two who had a stem cell transplant for SCID, so the T cells may come from the graft donor. Sample: PBMCs, mostly from graft donor cells, taken 360 days after TCRalphabeta/CD19-depleted stem cell transplant. The CDR3 sequence: CASSIYRGRGTEAFF. CDR3 bases: TGTGCCAGCAGCATCTACAGGGGGCGAGGCACTGAAGCTTTCTTT.